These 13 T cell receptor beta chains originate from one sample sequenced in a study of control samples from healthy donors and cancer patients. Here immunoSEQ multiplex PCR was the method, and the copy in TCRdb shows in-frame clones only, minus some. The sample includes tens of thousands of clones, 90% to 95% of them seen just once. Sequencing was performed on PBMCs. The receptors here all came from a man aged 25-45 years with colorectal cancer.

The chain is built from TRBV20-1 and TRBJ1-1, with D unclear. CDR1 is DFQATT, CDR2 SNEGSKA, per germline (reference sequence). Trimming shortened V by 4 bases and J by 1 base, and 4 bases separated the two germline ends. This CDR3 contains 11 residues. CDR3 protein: CSATGNTEAFF. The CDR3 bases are TGCAGTGCTACAGGGAACACTGAAGCTTTCTTT.

The CDR3 DNA is TGTGCCAGCAGCTTCCCCGGGGGGGCCCAGTACTTC. Translation gives CASSFPGGAQYF. This chain connects TRBV7-2 to TRBJ2-5; 8 nucleotides align to TRBD2. Trimming removed 3 bases from V and 9 bases from J; junction bases left unmatched: 3. Germline V CDR1 and CDR2: SGHTA, FQGNSA. This CDR3 has 12 residues.

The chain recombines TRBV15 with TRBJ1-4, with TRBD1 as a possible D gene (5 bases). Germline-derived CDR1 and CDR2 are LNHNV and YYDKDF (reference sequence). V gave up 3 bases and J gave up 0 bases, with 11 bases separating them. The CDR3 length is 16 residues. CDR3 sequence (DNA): TGTGCCACCAGCAGTGTTTGGGGGGCAACTAATGAAAAACTGTTTTTT. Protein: CATSSVWGATNEKLFF. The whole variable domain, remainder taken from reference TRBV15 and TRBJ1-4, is DAMVIQNPRYQVTQFGKPVTLSCSQTLNHNVMYWYQQKSSQAPKLLFHYYDKDFNNEADTPDNFQSRRPNTSFCFLDIRSPGLGDTAMYLCATSSVWGATNEKLFFGSGTQLSVL.

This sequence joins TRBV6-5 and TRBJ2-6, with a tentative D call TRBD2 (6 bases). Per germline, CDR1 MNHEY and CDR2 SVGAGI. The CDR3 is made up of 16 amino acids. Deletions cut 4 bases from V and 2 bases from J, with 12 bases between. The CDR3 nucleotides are TGTGCCAGCAGTTCTACCTGGGGGGCTGGGGCCAACGTCCTGACTTTC. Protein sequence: CASSSTWGAGANVLTF.

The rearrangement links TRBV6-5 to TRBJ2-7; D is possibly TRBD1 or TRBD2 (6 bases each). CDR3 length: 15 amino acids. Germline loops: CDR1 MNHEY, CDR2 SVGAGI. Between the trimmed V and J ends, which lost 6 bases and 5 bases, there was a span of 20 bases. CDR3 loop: CASRLIGGGAHEQYF. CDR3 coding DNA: TGTGCCAGCAGACTCATCGGGGGCGGGGCACACGAGCAGTACTTC.

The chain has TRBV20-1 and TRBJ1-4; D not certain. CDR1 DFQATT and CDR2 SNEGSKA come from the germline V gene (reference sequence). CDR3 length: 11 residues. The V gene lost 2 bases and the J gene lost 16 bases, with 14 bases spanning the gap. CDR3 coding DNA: TGCAGTGCTAGACTTCGGGGTGAGTCGTTTTTT. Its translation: CSARLRGESFF.

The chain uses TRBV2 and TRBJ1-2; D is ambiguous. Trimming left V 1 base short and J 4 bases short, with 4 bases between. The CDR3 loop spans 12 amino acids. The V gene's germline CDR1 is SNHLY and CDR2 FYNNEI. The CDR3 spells CASSEGTYGYTF. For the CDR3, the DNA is TGTGCCAGCAGTGAAGGGACCTATGGCTACACCTTC.

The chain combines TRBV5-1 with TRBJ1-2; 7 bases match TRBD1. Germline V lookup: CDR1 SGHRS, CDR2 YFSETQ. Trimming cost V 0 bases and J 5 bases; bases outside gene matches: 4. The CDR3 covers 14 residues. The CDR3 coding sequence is TGCGCCAGCAGCTTGGAAGGGGGCGGGTATGGCTACACCTTC. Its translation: CASSLEGGGYGYTF. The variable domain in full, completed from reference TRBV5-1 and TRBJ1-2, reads KAGVTQTPRYLIKTRGQQVTLSCSPISGHRSVSWYQQTPGQGLQFLFEYFSETQRNKGNFPGRFSGRQFSNSRSEMNVSTLELGDSALYLCASSLEGGGYGYTFGSGTRLTVV.

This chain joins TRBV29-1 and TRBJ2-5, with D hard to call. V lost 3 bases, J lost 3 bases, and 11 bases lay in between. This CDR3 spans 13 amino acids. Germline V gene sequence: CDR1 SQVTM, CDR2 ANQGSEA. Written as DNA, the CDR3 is TGCAGCGTTGAGCTGGTGGCGAAAGAGACCCAGTACTTC. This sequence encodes CSVELVAKETQYF. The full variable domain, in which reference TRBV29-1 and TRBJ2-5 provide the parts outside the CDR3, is SAVISQKPSRDICQRGTSLTIQCQVDSQVTMMFWYRQQPGQSLTLIATANQGSEATYESGFVIDKFPISRPNLTFSTLTVSNMSPEDSSIYLCSVELVAKETQYFGPGTRLLVL.

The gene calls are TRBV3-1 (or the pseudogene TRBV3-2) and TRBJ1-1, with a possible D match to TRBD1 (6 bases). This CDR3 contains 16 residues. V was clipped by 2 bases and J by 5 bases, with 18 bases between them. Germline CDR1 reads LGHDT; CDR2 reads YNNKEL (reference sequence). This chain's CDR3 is CASSQFVAGAGTEAFF. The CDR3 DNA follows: TGTGCCAGCAGCCAATTTGTAGCAGGGGCGGGGACTGAAGCTTTCTTT.

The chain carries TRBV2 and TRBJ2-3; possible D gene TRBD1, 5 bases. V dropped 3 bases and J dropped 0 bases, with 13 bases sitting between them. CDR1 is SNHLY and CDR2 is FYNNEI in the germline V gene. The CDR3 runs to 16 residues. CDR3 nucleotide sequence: TGTGCCAGCAGTGATGAACGACAGACCAGCACAGATACGCAGTATTTT. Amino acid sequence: CASSDERQTSTDTQYF.

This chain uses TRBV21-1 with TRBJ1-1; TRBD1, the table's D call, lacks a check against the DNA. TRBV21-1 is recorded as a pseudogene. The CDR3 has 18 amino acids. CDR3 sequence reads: CASSTRIQGKEADTEAFF. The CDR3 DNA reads TGTGCCAGCAGCACCCGAATACAGGGAAAGGAGGCAGACACTGAAGCTTTCTTT.

The CDR3 sequence is CASKQGADGYTF. The CDR3 DNA follows: TGCGCCAGCAAGCAGGGGGCGGATGGCTACACCTTC. This chain links TRBV10-2 with TRBJ1-2, with TRBD1 matching over 8 bases. Looked up from germline, CDR1 is WSHSY and CDR2 is SAAADI. The CDR3 covers 12 residues. The V gene end was trimmed by 7 bases and the J gene end by 6 bases; junction bases not matched to a gene: 4.